Listed below are T cell receptor beta chains from one sample, sequenced in a study of PD-1 blockade in classical Hodgkin lymphoma. Data came from immunoSEQ multiplex PCR; TCRdb stores just in-frame clones and leaves some out. The table includes some 60,000 clones, more than 75% detected once. The sequencing used peripheral blood mononuclear cells (PBMCs), collected at baseline. Receptor source: a human donor with classical Hodgkin lymphoma. Both conserved end residues are part of each CDR3. The D gene is left open where the match is weak. Expanded clones get a size class; other rows say once, few or many, or leave the size out.

j_call: TRBJ2-1
v_call: TRBV11-2
d_call: NA
clone_size: many
cdr3_aa: CAVQGQSSYNEQFF
cdr3_nt: TGTGCCGTTCAAGGGCAGAGCTCCTACAATGAGCAGTTCTTC

j_call: TRBJ2-4
v_call: TRBV10-3
d_call: NA
clone_size: NA
cdr3_aa: CATGPGVDIQYF
cdr3_nt: TGTGCCACCGGGCCAGGGGTGGACATTCAGTACTTC

j_call: TRBJ1-4
v_call: TRBV6-6
d_call: NA
clone_size: NA
cdr3_aa: CASSFGTGNEKLFF
cdr3_nt: TGTGCCAGTTCATTCGGGACGGGGAATGAAAAACTGTTTTTT

j_call: TRBJ2-2
v_call: TRBV5-1
d_call: TRBD1
clone_size: NA
cdr3_aa: CASSFRQGAGGELFF
cdr3_nt: TGCGCCAGCAGCTTCCGACAGGGGGCCGGCGGGGAGCTGTTTTTT

j_call: TRBJ2-1
v_call: TRBV19
d_call: TRBD1
clone_size: once
cdr3_aa: CASSRRGTGGFGEQFF
cdr3_nt: TGTGCCAGTAGTCGACGGGGGACAGGGGGTTTCGGTGAGCAGTTCTTC

j_call: TRBJ2-1
v_call: TRBV2
d_call: TRBD2
clone_size: NA
cdr3_aa: CASSDTSGGIYNEQFF
cdr3_nt: TGTGCCAGCAGTGATACGAGCGGGGGGATATACAATGAGCAGTTCTTC

j_call: TRBJ2-5
v_call: TRBV11-1
d_call: TRBD2
clone_size: NA
cdr3_aa: CASSHGGVETQYF
cdr3_nt: TGTGCCAGCAGCCACGGGGGGGTTGAGACCCAGTACTTC

j_call: TRBJ2-1
v_call: TRBV20-1
d_call: NA
clone_size: NA
cdr3_aa: CSARDPLEQFF
cdr3_nt: TGCAGTGCTAGAGATCCCCTTGAGCAGTTCTTC

j_call: TRBJ2-1
v_call: TRBV27
d_call: TRBD2
clone_size: NA
cdr3_aa: CASSRLAGYNEQFF
cdr3_nt: TGTGCCAGCAGCCGACTAGCCGGGTACAATGAGCAGTTCTTC

j_call: TRBJ2-3
v_call: TRBV19
d_call: TRBD2
clone_size: NA
cdr3_aa: CASSLGLAGVLDTQYF
cdr3_nt: TGTGCCAGTAGTCTCGGACTAGCGGGAGTTCTAGATACGCAGTATTTT

j_call: TRBJ2-7
v_call: TRBV2
d_call: TRBD2
clone_size: NA
cdr3_aa: CASSAGTSPYEQYF
cdr3_nt: TGTGCCAGCAGTGCCGGGACTAGTCCCTACGAGCAGTACTTC

j_call: TRBJ2-1
v_call: TRBV6-5
d_call: NA
clone_size: NA
cdr3_aa: CASRGIAALRNEQFF
cdr3_nt: TGTGCCAGCAGGGGGATTGCGGCCCTTCGCAATGAGCAGTTCTTC

j_call: TRBJ2-5
v_call: TRBV27
d_call: TRBD1
clone_size: once
cdr3_aa: CAIFYRGRETQYF
cdr3_nt: TGTGCCATTTTTTACAGGGGGAGGGAGACCCAGTACTTC

j_call: TRBJ2-2
v_call: TRBV4-2
d_call: TRBD2
clone_size: NA
cdr3_aa: CASSPGSVAGGIIGELFF
cdr3_nt: TGTGCCAGCAGCCCAGGTTCGGTAGCGGGGGGAATTATCGGGGAGCTGTTTTTT

j_call: TRBJ2-3
v_call: TRBV30
d_call: NA
clone_size: NA
cdr3_aa: CACSYQPPDTQYF
cdr3_nt: TGTGCCTGTTCATACCAACCGCCTGATACGCAGTATTTT

j_call: TRBJ2-7
v_call: TRBV5-1
d_call: TRBD1
clone_size: NA
cdr3_aa: CASSVAGTGPIHLNYEQYF
cdr3_nt: TGCGCCAGCAGCGTAGCCGGGACAGGACCGATTCATCTCAACTACGAGCAGTACTTC

j_call: TRBJ2-7
v_call: TRBV7-2
d_call: NA
clone_size: NA
cdr3_aa: CASSSDGISYEQYF
cdr3_nt: TGTGCCAGCAGTTCGGACGGCATCTCCTACGAGCAGTACTTC

j_call: TRBJ1-4
v_call: TRBV6-1
d_call: TRBD1
clone_size: NA
cdr3_aa: CASGDRSAEKLFF
cdr3_nt: TGTGCCAGCGGGGACAGGTCGGCTGAAAAACTGTTTTTT

j_call: TRBJ1-3
v_call: TRBV9
d_call: NA
clone_size: NA
cdr3_aa: CASSVVPTGTGGNTIYF
cdr3_nt: TGTGCCAGCAGCGTAGTCCCCACAGGGACGGGTGGAAACACCATATATTTT

j_call: TRBJ2-7
v_call: TRBV10-2
d_call: NA
clone_size: NA
cdr3_aa: CASSDCFLWEQYF
cdr3_nt: TGCGCCAGCAGTGATTGTTTTTTGTGGGAGCAGTACTTC

j_call: TRBJ1-5
v_call: TRBV28
d_call: NA
clone_size: few
cdr3_aa: CASSSIYRDSNQPQHF
cdr3_nt: TGTGCCAGCAGTTCGATCTACAGGGACAGCAATCAGCCCCAGCATTTT

j_call: TRBJ1-2
v_call: TRBV28
d_call: TRBD1
clone_size: NA
cdr3_aa: CASRPPGQGSSGYGYTF
cdr3_nt: TGTGCCAGCAGGCCTCCGGGACAGGGATCGTCCGGCTATGGCTACACCTTC

j_call: TRBJ2-5
v_call: TRBV5-4
d_call: NA
clone_size: NA
cdr3_aa: CASSLGVGETQYF
cdr3_nt: TGTGCCAGCAGCTTGGGGGTTGGAGAGACCCAGTACTTC

j_call: TRBJ2-5
v_call: TRBV5-3
d_call: NA
clone_size: NA
cdr3_aa: CARSLGKGVETQYF
cdr3_nt: TGTGCCAGAAGCTTGGGAAAGGGAGTGGAGACCCAGTACTTC

j_call: TRBJ2-3
v_call: TRBV10-3
d_call: TRBD1
clone_size: NA
cdr3_aa: CAISESGQKISSTDTQYF
cdr3_nt: TGTGCCATCAGTGAGTCGGGACAGAAAATTTCTAGCACAGATACGCAGTATTTT

j_call: TRBJ2-3
v_call: TRBV7-2
d_call: TRBD2
clone_size: few
cdr3_aa: CASSPVAGGTDTQYF
cdr3_nt: TGTGCCAGCAGCCCGGTAGCGGGGGGCACAGATACGCAGTATTTT

j_call: TRBJ2-1
v_call: TRBV29-1
d_call: NA
clone_size: NA
cdr3_aa: CSVGPRASYNEQFF
cdr3_nt: TGCAGCGTTGGTCCCAGGGCCTCCTACAATGAGCAGTTCTTC

j_call: TRBJ2-3
v_call: TRBV5-1
d_call: TRBD1
clone_size: NA
cdr3_aa: CASSLVGTGGRDTQYF
cdr3_nt: TGCGCCAGCAGCTTAGTCGGGACAGGAGGGCGAGATACGCAGTATTTT

j_call: TRBJ1-4
v_call: TRBV7-9
d_call: TRBD1
clone_size: NA
cdr3_aa: CASSLEGARANEKLFF
cdr3_nt: TGTGCCAGCAGCTTGGAGGGGGCTAGGGCTAATGAAAAACTGTTTTTT

j_call: TRBJ1-2
v_call: TRBV29-1
d_call: TRBD1
clone_size: NA
cdr3_aa: CSVEDWTGAYGYTF
cdr3_nt: TGCAGCGTTGAAGATTGGACAGGCGCCTATGGCTACACCTTC

j_call: TRBJ1-2
v_call: TRBV12-5
d_call: NA
clone_size: many
cdr3_aa: CASGPETNYGYTF
cdr3_nt: TGTGCTAGTGGTCCCGAGACTAACTATGGCTACACCTTC

j_call: TRBJ2-5
v_call: TRBV18
d_call: NA
clone_size: NA
cdr3_aa: CASSPRGSNQETQYF
cdr3_nt: TGTGCCAGCTCACCTAGGGGCAGCAACCAAGAGACCCAGTACTTC

j_call: TRBJ2-7
v_call: TRBV6-1
d_call: TRBD1
clone_size: once
cdr3_aa: CASTRQGAGYEQYF
cdr3_nt: TGTGCCAGCACCAGACAGGGGGCGGGTTACGAGCAGTACTTC

j_call: TRBJ1-5
v_call: TRBV28
d_call: NA
clone_size: NA
cdr3_aa: CASSITGVGNQPQHF
cdr3_nt: TGTGCCAGCAGTATCACAGGTGTTGGGAATCAGCCCCAGCATTTT

j_call: TRBJ2-5
v_call: TRBV15
d_call: TRBD2
clone_size: NA
cdr3_aa: CATSRDLAAGEETQYF
cdr3_nt: TGTGCCACCAGCAGAGATTTGGCAGCGGGGGAAGAGACCCAGTACTTC

j_call: TRBJ1-1
v_call: TRBV11-2
d_call: NA
clone_size: NA
cdr3_aa: CASSAYDSRNTEAFF
cdr3_nt: TGTGCCAGCAGCGCGTATGACAGCCGTAACACTGAAGCTTTCTTT

j_call: TRBJ2-5
v_call: TRBV28
d_call: TRBD2
clone_size: NA
cdr3_aa: CASRSGTSGGVIETQYF
cdr3_nt: TGTGCCAGCAGAAGCGGCACTAGCGGGGGGGTCATAGAGACCCAGTACTTC

j_call: TRBJ2-2
v_call: TRBV7-9
d_call: NA
clone_size: NA
cdr3_aa: CASRDPGELFF
cdr3_nt: TGTGCCAGCAGGGATCCCGGGGAGCTGTTTTTT

j_call: TRBJ1-2
v_call: TRBV28
d_call: NA
clone_size: NA
cdr3_aa: CASSLRRDFNGYTF
cdr3_nt: TGTGCCAGCAGTTTACGGCGGGATTTCAATGGCTACACCTTC

j_call: TRBJ2-7
v_call: TRBV7-9
d_call: TRBD2
clone_size: NA
cdr3_aa: CASSLLASGHPYEQYF
cdr3_nt: TGTGCCAGCAGCTTATTGGCTAGCGGGCACCCCTACGAGCAGTACTTC

j_call: TRBJ2-1
v_call: TRBV15
d_call: NA
clone_size: NA
cdr3_aa: CATSRVGSLARNEQFF
cdr3_nt: TGTGCCACCAGCAGAGTGGGGTCGCTAGCGCGCAATGAGCAGTTCTTC

j_call: TRBJ1-1
v_call: TRBV19
d_call: NA
clone_size: NA
cdr3_aa: CASQGWGYTEAFF
cdr3_nt: TGTGCCAGTCAAGGCTGGGGCTACACTGAAGCTTTCTTT